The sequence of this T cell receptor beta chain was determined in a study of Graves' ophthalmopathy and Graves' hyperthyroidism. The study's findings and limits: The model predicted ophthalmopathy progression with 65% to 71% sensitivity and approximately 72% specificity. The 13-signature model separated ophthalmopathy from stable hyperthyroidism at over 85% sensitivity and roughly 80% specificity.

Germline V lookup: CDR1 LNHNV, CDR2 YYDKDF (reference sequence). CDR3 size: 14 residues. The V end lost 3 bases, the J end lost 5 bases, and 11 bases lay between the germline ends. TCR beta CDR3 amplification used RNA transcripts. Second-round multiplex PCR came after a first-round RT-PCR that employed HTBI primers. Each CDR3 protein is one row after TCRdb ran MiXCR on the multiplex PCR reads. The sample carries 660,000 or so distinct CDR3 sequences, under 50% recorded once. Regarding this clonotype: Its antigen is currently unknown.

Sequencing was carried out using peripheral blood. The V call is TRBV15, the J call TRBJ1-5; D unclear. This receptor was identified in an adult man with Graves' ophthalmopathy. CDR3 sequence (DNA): TGTGCCACCAGCAGGGGTCCGGCGGATCAGCCCCAGCATTTT. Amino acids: CATSRGPADQPQHF.